This T cell receptor beta chain was identified in a study of CD8+CD57+ T cells in acquired aplastic anemia. Turning to the study itself: Sorted CD4+ plus CD8+ cells gave DNA averaging roughly 3.5 ug. For CD4+ cells, healthy donors had an average of approximately 9.8 million reads.

The CDR3 totals 17 residues. Study-level findings and limits: Patient and control CD8+ Simpson's diversity was not significantly different. The number of CD8+ CDR3 sequences shared by patients and controls was fewer than 35.

The TCR beta profiling, which covered VDJ combination and CDR3 sequence, was carried out using genomic DNA as the template. TCRdb re-called the reads with MiXCR, one entry per CDR3 protein. The sample includes roughly 130,000 distinct CDR3 sequences, over 45% of them seen just once. In regard to this clonotype: Its antigen is still unknown. The junction differs from germline at one of its ends, possibly a read error.

The sequence was collected from a human donor in good health, serving as a control. This chain links TRBV12-3 or TRBV12-4 with TRBJ2-3, with 11 bases matching TRBD2. The specimen was sorted CD4+, CD8+, or CD8+CD57+ T cells (not recorded which) from PBMCs. The DNA for the CDR3 is TGTGCCAGCAGTTACCGGCGGACTAGCGGGTACACAGATAGGCAGTACTTT. It is translated as CASSYRRTSGYTDRQYF.